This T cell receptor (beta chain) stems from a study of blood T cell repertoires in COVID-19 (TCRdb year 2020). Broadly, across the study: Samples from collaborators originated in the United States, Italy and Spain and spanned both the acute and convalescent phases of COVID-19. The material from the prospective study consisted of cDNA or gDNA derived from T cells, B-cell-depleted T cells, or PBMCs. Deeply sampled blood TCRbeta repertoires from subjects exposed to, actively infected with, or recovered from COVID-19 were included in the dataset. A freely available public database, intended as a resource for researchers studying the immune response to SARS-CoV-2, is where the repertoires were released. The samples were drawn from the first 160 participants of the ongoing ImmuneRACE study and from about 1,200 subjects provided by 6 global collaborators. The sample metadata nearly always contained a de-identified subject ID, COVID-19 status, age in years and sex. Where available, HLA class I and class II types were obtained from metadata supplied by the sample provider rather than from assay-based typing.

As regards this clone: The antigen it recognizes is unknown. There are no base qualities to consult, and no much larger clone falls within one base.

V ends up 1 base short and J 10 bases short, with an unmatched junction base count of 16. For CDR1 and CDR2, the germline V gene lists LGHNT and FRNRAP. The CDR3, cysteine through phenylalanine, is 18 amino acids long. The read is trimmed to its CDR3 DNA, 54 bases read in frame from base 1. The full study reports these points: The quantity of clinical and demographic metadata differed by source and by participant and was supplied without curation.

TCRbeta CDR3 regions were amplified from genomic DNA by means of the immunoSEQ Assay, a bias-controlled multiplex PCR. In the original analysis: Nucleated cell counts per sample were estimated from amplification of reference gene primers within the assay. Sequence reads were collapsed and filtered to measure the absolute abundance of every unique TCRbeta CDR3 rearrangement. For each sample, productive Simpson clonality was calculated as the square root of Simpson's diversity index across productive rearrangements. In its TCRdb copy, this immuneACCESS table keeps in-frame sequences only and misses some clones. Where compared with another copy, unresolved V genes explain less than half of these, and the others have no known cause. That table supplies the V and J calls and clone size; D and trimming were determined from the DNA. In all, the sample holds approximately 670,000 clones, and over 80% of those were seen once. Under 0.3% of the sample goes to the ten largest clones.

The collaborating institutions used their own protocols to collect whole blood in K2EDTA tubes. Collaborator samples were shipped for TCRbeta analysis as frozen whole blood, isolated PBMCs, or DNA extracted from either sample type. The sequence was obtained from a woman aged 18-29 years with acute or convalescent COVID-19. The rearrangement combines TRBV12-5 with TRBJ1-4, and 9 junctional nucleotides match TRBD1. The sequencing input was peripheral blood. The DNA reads TGTGCTAGTGGTTTGGGGCGGGACAGGGCGTTCAACTTTGGAAAACTGTTTTTT. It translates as CASGLGRDRAFNFGKLFF.